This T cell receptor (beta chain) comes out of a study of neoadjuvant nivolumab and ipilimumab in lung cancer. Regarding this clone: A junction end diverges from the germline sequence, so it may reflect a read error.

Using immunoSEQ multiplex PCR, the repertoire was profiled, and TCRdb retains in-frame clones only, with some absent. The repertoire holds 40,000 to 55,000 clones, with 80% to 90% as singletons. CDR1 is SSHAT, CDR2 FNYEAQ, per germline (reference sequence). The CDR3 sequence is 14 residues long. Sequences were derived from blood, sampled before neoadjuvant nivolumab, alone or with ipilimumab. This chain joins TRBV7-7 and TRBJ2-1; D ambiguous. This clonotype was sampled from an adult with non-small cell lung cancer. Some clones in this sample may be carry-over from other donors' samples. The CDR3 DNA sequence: TGTGCTAGCAGCTTAGCTTCTCACAACAATGAGCAGTTCTTC. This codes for CASSLASHNNEQFF.